This T cell receptor beta chain was retrieved from a study of blood T cell repertoires in COVID-19. On the study more broadly: The cDNA or gDNA used as material had been derived from T cells, B-cell-depleted T cells, or PBMCs.

The CDR3 sequence is 14 residues long. Trimming removed 3 bases at V and 10 bases at J, with 16 bases between. Germline values: CDR1 SGHTA, CDR2 FQGNSA. This clone was recorded once. Study processing details: Amplification from reference gene primers served as the basis for estimated nucleated cell counts. Sequenced by immunoSEQ multiplex PCR; TCRdb stores in-frame clones only, minus some. The V and J calls and the clone size are those of that table, but D and trimming were determined from the DNA. This sample yields some 280,000 clones, of which 70% to 90% are seen a single time; around 4.1% belongs to the top ten.

This sequence was found in a woman aged 45 to 65 with active or convalescent COVID-19. Sequences were obtained from peripheral blood. This chain joins TRBV7-2 and TRBJ2-1; TRBD2 is a possible D gene (6 bases). The CDR3 reads CASSLNRGRGEQFF. The CDR3, as DNA: TGTGCCAGCAGCTTGAACCGGGGCCGGGGGGAGCAGTTCTTC. Based on the CDR3 plus reference TRBV7-2 and TRBJ2-1, the full variable domain is GAGVSQSPSNKVTEKGKDVELRCDPISGHTALYWYRQSLGQGLEFLIYFQGNSAPDKSGLPSDRFSAERTGGSVSTLTIQRTQQEDSAVYLCASSLNRGRGEQFFGPGTRLTVL.